This passage covers 23 T cell receptor beta chains from one sample sequenced in a study of blood T cell repertoires in COVID-19. Clones were read by immunoSEQ multiplex PCR, and TCRdb kept only the in-frame ones, dropping some. Of roughly 250,000 clones detected, less than 85% appear once; the ten largest clones hold 4.5% to 5%. Sample: peripheral blood. Receptors originate from a woman aged 80 or older with active or convalescent COVID-19.

The gene calls are TRBV30 and TRBJ2-2, with 7 bases identical to TRBD2. The V gene end was trimmed by 1 base and the J gene end by 6 bases; junction bases not matched to a gene: 11. CDR1 is GTSNPN, CDR2 SVGIG, per germline (reference sequence). The CDR3 loop spans 16 amino acids. CDR3 protein: CAWSGGDYPPAGELFF. The CDR3 nucleotides are TGTGCCTGGAGTGGGGGGGACTATCCCCCGGCCGGGGAGCTGTTTTTT.

The CDR3 nucleotides read TGTGCCAGCAGCTTAGGAGCCTCGGGGGGGCGGAGAGAGACCCAGTACTTC. This codes for CASSLGASGGRRETQYF. This chain connects TRBV7-9 to TRBJ2-5, with 8 bases lining up with TRBD2. The junction had 11 bases not matched to a gene; V was cut back by 1 base and J by 4 bases. This CDR3 region has 17 residues. CDR1 and CDR2 from the germline V gene are SEHNR and FQNEAQ (reference sequence).

This clone was recorded once. CDR3 residues: CASSLVRDQETQYF. The CDR3 coding sequence is TGCGCCAGCAGCTTGGTCAGGGATCAAGAGACCCAGTACTTC. J is TRBJ2-5 and V is TRBV5-1; tentatively, D is TRBD1 (5 bases). Germline assignment: CDR1 SGHRS and CDR2 YFSETQ. The ends were cut back, 0 bases at V and 2 bases at J, with 8 bases in the middle. This CDR3 contains 14 residues. Filled out from reference TRBV5-1 and TRBJ2-5, the complete variable domain reads KAGVTQTPRYLIKTRGQQVTLSCSPISGHRSVSWYQQTPGQGLQFLFEYFSETQRNKGNFPGRFSGRQFSNSRSEMNVSTLELGDSALYLCASSLVRDQETQYFGPGTRLLVL.

The chain has TRBV28 and TRBJ1-2; D uncertain. With 6 bases removed from V and 3 bases from J, the gap between germline ends came to 14 bases. Per germline, CDR1 MDHEN and CDR2 SYDVKM. The CDR3 contains 14 residues. The CDR3, as DNA: TGTGCCAGCAGATCCCCTACAGATGACTATGGCTACACCTTC. This translates into CASRSPTDDYGYTF.

The genes are TRBV13 and TRBJ2-7, with a tentative D call TRBD1 (6 bases). CDR3 length: 13 residues. Trimming pared 4 bases from V and 6 bases from J, leaving 13 bases between. Germline V gene data show CDR1 as PRHDT and CDR2 as FYEKMQ (reference sequence). CDR3 sequence (DNA): TGTGCCAGCAGCTCGACAGGCTTCGGCGAGCAGTACTTC. This gives the protein CASSSTGFGEQYF.

The chain carries TRBV7-2 and TRBJ2-1; D is uncertain. The length of the CDR3 is 14 residues. The V gene lost 2 bases and the J gene lost 4 bases, with 9 bases spanning the gap. The germline gives CDR1 SGHTA, CDR2 FQGNSA. The CDR3 bases are TGTGCCAGCAGCTTAATCCCTAGTTACAATGAGCAGTTCTTC. It yields the protein CASSLIPSYNEQFF.

The rearrangement uses TRBV19 and TRBJ1-6, with D perhaps TRBD1 (6 bases). CDR3 length: 19 amino acids. Trimming stripped 4 bases from V and 0 bases from J, with 19 bases between. In germline, CDR1 is LNHDA, CDR2 SQIVND (reference sequence). CDR3 residues: CASSTPDRTMSSYNSPLHF. In nucleotides, the CDR3 is TGTGCCAGTAGTACGCCGGACAGAACGATGAGCTCCTATAATTCACCCCTCCACTTT.

The chain is built from TRBV5-1 and TRBJ1-5; 7 nucleotides match TRBD1. Germline assignment: CDR1 SGHRS and CDR2 YFSETQ. The V gene end was trimmed by 1 base and the J gene end by 1 base; junction bases not matched to a gene: 5. This CDR3 contains 16 residues. CDR3 in amino acids: CASSLNPGGSNQPQHF. Written as DNA, the CDR3 is TGCGCCAGCAGCTTGAATCCAGGGGGAAGCAATCAGCCCCAGCATTTT.

The genes are TRBV28 and TRBJ1-5, with TRBD1 matching over 10 bases. V shed 3 bases, J shed 4 bases, and the junction held 6 bases outside the gene matches. The CDR3 sequence is 16 residues long. Germline V gene lookup returns CDR1 MDHEN and CDR2 SYDVKM. CDR3 nucleotide sequence: TGTGCCAGCAGTTTCCAGGGACAGGGGCTGAATCAGCCCCAGCATTTT. As protein: CASSFQGQGLNQPQHF.

This rearrangement joins TRBV11-2 to TRBJ2-1; 7 bases align to TRBD1. CDR1 and CDR2 (germline): SGHAT, FQNNGV. The CDR3 is 14 amino acids. With V trimmed by 5 bases and J by 5 bases, 6 bases remained unmatched. The CDR3 loop reads CASSPWTGNNEQFF. CDR3 in DNA: TGTGCCAGCAGCCCCTGGACAGGCAACAATGAGCAGTTCTTC.

CDR3 sequence: CASSVGGQGVGNTIYF. For the CDR3, the DNA is TGTGCCAGCAGCGTAGGGGGACAGGGTGTTGGAAACACCATATATTTT. This rearrangement joins TRBV9 to TRBJ1-3; 9 positions match TRBD1. Germline V CDR1 and CDR2: SGDLS, YYNGEE. The CDR3 loop spans 16 amino acids. V lost 0 bases, J lost 3 bases, and 4 bases stayed unmatched.

The chain carries TRBV7-9 and TRBJ2-7; 7 bases align to TRBD1. The V gene end was trimmed by 4 bases and the J gene end by 3 bases; junction bases not matched to a gene: 6. The CDR3 contains 14 residues. Germline CDR1 reads SEHNR; CDR2 reads FQNEAQ (reference sequence). The CDR3 nucleotides are TGTGCCAGCAGCTCAGACAGGGACCTCTACGAGCAGTACTTC. This codes for CASSSDRDLYEQYF.

The chain recombines TRBV6-5 with TRBJ2-7; 7 bases agree with TRBD1. Germline V gene lookup returns CDR1 MNHEY and CDR2 SVGAGI. Trimming at V came to 5 bases and at J to 4 bases, leaving 2 bases not matched to a gene. This CDR3 is 12 amino acids long. The CDR3 region is CASSHRGYEQYF. The CDR3 DNA follows: TGTGCCAGCAGTCACAGGGGATACGAGCAGTACTTC.

This chain connects TRBV6-5 to TRBJ1-1; maybe TRBD1 (6 bases). The germline gives CDR1 MNHEY, CDR2 SVGAGI. Trimming stripped 8 bases from V and 1 base from J, with 11 bases between. This CDR3 is built from 13 residues. CDR3 bases: TGTGCCAGCGGGGACATCACGAACACTGAAGCTTTCTTT. Its translation is CASGDITNTEAFF.

Note on this clone: Mismatch with germline at one junction end may stem from a read error. The chain employs TRBV18 and TRBJ1-1; D possibly corresponds to TRBD1 (5 bases). Germline V gene lookup returns CDR1 KGHSH and CDR2 LQKENI. The CDR3 loop spans 16 amino acids. This CDR3 is CASSPRGAGTNNEAFF. The DNA for the CDR3 is TGTGCCAGCTCACCACGCGGGGCCGGAACTAACAATGAAGCTTTCTTT.

A single count supports this clone. This chain joins TRBV19 and TRBJ1-5, with 7 bases aligning to TRBD1. CDR3 length equals 14 residues. V gave up 6 bases and J gave up 5 bases; unmatched junction bases: 7. Germline V gene lookup returns CDR1 LNHDA and CDR2 SQIVND (reference sequence). The CDR3: CASRQGYGDQPQHF. The CDR3, as DNA: TGTGCCAGTAGACAGGGGTACGGGGATCAGCCCCAGCATTTT.

V is TRBV10-2 and J is TRBJ1-5; D not certain. Trimming cost V 9 bases and J 9 bases, with 18 bases left between them. This CDR3 has 13 residues. From germline, CDR1 is WSHSY and CDR2 SAAADI. CDR3 protein: CASTRVGGWPQHF. CDR3 sequence (DNA): TGCGCCAGTACGAGGGTCGGCGGGTGGCCCCAGCATTTT.

The chain carries TRBV19 and TRBJ1-1; TRBD1 agrees at 7 bases. V was pared by 6 bases and J by 0 bases, with 13 bases of the junction left unmatched. CDR3 length equals 17 residues. Germline loops: CDR1 LNHDA, CDR2 SQIVND (reference sequence). CDR3 nucleotides: TGTGCCAGTAGCTGGGACAGCCTAACAACCATGAACACTGAAGCTTTCTTT. Protein product: CASSWDSLTTMNTEAFF.

The CDR3 here is CASSLTRTGAYEQYF. As DNA, the CDR3 is TGTGCCAGCAGTCTCACTCGGACAGGGGCCTACGAGCAGTACTTC. V is TRBV6-5 and J is TRBJ2-7, with 9 nucleotides matching TRBD1. Per the germline V gene, CDR1 is MNHEY and CDR2 is SVGAGI. Trimming cost V 5 bases and J 2 bases; bases outside gene matches: 7. CDR3 length: 15 residues.

The chain uses TRBV11-2 and TRBJ2-2; D not resolved. The CDR3 totals 18 residues. Trimming stripped 1 base from V and 1 base from J, with 16 bases between. Germline CDR1 is SGHAT and CDR2 is FQNNGV. CDR3 amino acids: CASSLAYSLIKNTGELFF. The CDR3, as DNA: TGTGCCAGCAGCTTAGCCTACAGCCTGATAAAGAACACCGGGGAGCTGTTTTTT.

Only a few counts were recorded for this clone. The V gene is TRBV28, the J gene TRBJ1-5; tentative D call: TRBD1 (5 bases). Trimming removed 2 bases at V and 7 bases at J, with 15 bases between. Looked up from germline, CDR1 is MDHEN and CDR2 is SYDVKM. The CDR3 runs to 15 residues. The CDR3 nucleotides are TGTGCCAGCAGTTTAATTACAGGTCGTGGCCAGCCCCAGCATTTT. Protein product: CASSLITGRGQPQHF.

The chain uses TRBV30 and TRBJ2-2; perhaps TRBD1 as D (5 bases). V was pared by 3 bases and J by 6 bases, with 17 bases between. The germline V gene encodes CDR1 GTSNPN and CDR2 SVGIG (reference sequence). The CDR3 length is 15 residues. The CDR3 region is CAWRFPMGHAGELFF. The CDR3 region has the DNA TGTGCCTGGAGGTTTCCCATGGGGCACGCCGGGGAGCTGTTTTTT. The full variable domain, rest sourced from reference TRBV30 and TRBJ2-2, is SQTIHQWPATLVQPVGSPLSLECTVEGTSNPNLYWYRQAAGRGLQLLFYSVGIGQISSEVPQNLSASRPQDRQFILSSKKLLLSDSGFYLCAWRFPMGHAGELFFGEGSRLTVL.

The rearrangement links TRBV5-1 to TRBJ1-1; D perhaps matches TRBD1 (6 bases). CDR3 length: 15 amino acids. Germline CDR1 is SGHRS and CDR2 is YFSETQ. The germline V and J ends were trimmed by 1 base and 3 bases, with 13 bases remaining between them. The CDR3 reads CASSLLGAQDTEAFF. The CDR3 coding sequence is TGCGCCAGCAGCTTGTTGGGGGCCCAAGACACTGAAGCTTTCTTT.